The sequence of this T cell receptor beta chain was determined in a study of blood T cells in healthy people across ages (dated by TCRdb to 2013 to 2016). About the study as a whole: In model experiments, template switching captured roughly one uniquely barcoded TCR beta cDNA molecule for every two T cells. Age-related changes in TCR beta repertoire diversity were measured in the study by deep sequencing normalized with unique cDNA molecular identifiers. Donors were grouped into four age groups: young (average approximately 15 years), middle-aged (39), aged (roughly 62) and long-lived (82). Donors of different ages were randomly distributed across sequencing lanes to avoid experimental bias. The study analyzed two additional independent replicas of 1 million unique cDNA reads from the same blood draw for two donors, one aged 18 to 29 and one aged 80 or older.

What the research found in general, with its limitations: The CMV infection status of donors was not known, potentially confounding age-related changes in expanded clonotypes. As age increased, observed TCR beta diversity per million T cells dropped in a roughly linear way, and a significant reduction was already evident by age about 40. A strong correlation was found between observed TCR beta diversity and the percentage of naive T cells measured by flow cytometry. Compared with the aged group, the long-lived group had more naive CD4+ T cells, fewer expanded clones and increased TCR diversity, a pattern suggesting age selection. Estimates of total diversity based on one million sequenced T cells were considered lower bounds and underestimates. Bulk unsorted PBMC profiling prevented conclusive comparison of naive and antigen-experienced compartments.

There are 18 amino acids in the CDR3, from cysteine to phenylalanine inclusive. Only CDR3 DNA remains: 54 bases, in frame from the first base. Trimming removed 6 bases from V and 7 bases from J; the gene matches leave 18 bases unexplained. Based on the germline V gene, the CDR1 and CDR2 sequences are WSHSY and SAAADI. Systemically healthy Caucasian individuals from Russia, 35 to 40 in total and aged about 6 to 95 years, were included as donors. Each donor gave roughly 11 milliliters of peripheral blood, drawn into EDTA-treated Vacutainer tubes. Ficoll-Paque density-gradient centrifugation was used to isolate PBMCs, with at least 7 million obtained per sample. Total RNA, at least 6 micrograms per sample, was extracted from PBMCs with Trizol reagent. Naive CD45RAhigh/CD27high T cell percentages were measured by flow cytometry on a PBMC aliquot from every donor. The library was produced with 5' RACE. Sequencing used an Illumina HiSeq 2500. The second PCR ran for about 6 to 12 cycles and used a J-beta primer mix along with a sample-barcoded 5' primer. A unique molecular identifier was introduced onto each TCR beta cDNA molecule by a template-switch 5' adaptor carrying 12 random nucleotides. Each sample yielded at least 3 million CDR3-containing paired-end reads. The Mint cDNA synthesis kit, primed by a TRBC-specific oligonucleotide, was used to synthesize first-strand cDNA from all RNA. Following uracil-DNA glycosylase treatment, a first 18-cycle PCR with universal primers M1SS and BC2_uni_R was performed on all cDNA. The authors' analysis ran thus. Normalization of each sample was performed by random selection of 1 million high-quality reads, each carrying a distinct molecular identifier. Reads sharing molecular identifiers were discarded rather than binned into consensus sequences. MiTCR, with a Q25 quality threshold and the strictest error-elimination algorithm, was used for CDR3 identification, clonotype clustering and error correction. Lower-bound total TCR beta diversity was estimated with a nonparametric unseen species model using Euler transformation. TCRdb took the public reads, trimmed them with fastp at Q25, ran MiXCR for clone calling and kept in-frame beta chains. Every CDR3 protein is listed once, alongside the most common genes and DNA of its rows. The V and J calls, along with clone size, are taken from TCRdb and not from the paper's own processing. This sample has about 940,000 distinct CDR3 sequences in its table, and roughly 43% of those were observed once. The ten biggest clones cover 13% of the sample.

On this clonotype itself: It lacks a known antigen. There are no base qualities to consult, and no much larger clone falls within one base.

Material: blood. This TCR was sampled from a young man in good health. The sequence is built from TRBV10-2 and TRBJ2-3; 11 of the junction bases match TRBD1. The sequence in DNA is TGCGCCAGCAGGAACCGGGACAGGGGGACTAGCAGGAACTATACGCAGTATTTT. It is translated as CASRNRDRGTSRNYTQYF.